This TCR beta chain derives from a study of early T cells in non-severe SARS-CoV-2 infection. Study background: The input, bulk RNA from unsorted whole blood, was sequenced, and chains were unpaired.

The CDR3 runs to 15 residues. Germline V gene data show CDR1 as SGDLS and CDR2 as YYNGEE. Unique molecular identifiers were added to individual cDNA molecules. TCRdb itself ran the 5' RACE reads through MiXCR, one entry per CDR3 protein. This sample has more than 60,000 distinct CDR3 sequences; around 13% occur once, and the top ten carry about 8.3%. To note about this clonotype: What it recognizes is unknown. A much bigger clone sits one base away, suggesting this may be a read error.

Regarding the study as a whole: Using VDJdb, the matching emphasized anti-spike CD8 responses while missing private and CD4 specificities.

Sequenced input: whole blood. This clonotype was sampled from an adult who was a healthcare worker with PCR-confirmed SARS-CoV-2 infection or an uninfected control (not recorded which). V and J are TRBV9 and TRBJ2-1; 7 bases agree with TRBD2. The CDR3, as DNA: TGTGCCTGCAGTTCCCTGGGACTAATTTACAATGAGCAGTTCTTC. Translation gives CACSSLGLIYNEQFF.